This note documents a single T cell receptor beta chain sequence. This clone was observed once. Its binding antigen is unknown. Base qualities were left out, and no much larger clone turns up one base away. Library preparation employed the immunoSEQ multiplex PCR assay. In the source study's methods: To diagnose cytomegalovirus status from the catalog of TCR beta chain sequences, a statistical classification framework was built. The clones in this table, taken by TCRdb from immuneACCESS, are in-frame only. Not every clone is retained; where verified, under half of the shortfall comes from an unresolved V gene, and the cause of the rest is unknown. D and trimming come from the DNA, and the V and J calls and clone size come from that table. Here the sample has around 20,000 clones; about 97% occur a single time. Clones ranked in the top ten supply 8.5% to 10% of the sample. For CDR1 and CDR2, the germline V gene (reference sequence) lists SEHNR and FQNEAQ. V drops 3 bases and J drops 5 bases, leaving 16 bases in between. The CDR3 covers 16 residues, taking in both the cysteine and the phenylalanine. Only CDR3 DNA remains: 48 bases, in frame from the first base.

This sample stems from a study of cytomegalovirus exposure and HLA in healthy donors (dated by TCRdb to the late 2010s). Study-wide context: According to a later analysis, the approximately 120 validation repertoires were produced on the same platform as the roughly 600 repertoires of the first cohort. The aim of the study was to test whether cataloging public T cell receptors could identify signatures of past pathogen exposure. In addition to the first cohort of around 670 subjects, a separate validation cohort of 120 different subjects was used. The study combined high-throughput TCR immunosequencing, statistical association of individual TCRs with disease status, and machine learning to predict cytomegalovirus infection status. Broader findings and caveats from the paper: Three of the identified cytomegalovirus-associated TCR beta chains were confirmed in vitro to be specific for cytomegalovirus antigens. Cytomegalovirus status was reported to be diagnosed by the classifier with high specificity and sensitivity in both the original and validation cohorts. The study gave a list of under 200 TCR beta chains associated with cytomegalovirus. The authors suggested that the approach could potentially be generalized to other disease states and immunological phenotypes. The validation cohort had no HLA typing available for a later analysis, so co-occurrence within that cohort was assessed over all 130 or so repertoires. A later analysis found that TCRs clustered in the first cohort also tended to co-occur in the 100 to 150 validation repertoires, with 90% to 95% of cluster scores above 0. Most TCR sequences were observed very rarely across donors, whereas some public TCRs were present in many individuals.

Donors formed part of the validation cohort, which comprised approximately 130 subjects and was distinct from the first cohort of 666 subjects. Sequencing was performed on PBMCs. This sequence was found in a man aged 25 to 40 in good health and CMV-seropositive. This chain joins TRBV7-9 to TRBJ1-4; 6 matching bases give a weak D call of TRBD1. The CDR3: CASSFRQAGANEKLFF. The DNA is as follows: TGTGCCAGCAGCTTTCGACAGGCCGGGGCGAATGAAAAACTGTTTTTT.